The 14 T cell receptor beta chains listed next were all sequenced from one sample in a study of OX40 agonist ivuxolimab in advanced cancers. This table comes from immunoSEQ multiplex PCR, and its TCRdb copy is limited to in-frame clones, with some not included. The sample holds tens of thousands of clones, roughly 80% seen once. Sample: CD4+ or CD8+ T cells sorted from blood, taken in a trial of the OX40 agonist ivuxolimab. These receptors were collected from an adult with an advanced solid tumor such as melanoma, head and neck, liver or kidney cancer.

V is TRBV30 and J is TRBJ2-6; possible D gene TRBD1, 6 bases. Trimming stripped 1 base from V and 1 base from J, with 8 bases between. Germline-derived CDR1 and CDR2 are GTSNPN and SVGIG (reference sequence). The CDR3 runs 15 residues. The DNA for the CDR3 is TGTGCCTGGAGTGGGACAGTGTCTGGGGCCAACGTCCTGACTTTC. This encodes CAWSGTVSGANVLTF.

The V call is TRBV19, the J call TRBJ1-3; D uncertain. V gave up 5 bases and J gave up 3 bases, with 14 bases separating them. CDR3 length equals 15 residues. Germline CDR1 LNHDA, CDR2 SQIVND (reference sequence). CDR3 coding DNA: TGTGCCAGTAGTCCCGGAGATGAACGTGGAAACACCATATATTTT. This gives the protein CASSPGDERGNTIYF.

This clone has just a few counts. The V gene is TRBV29-1, the J gene TRBJ1-5, with D perhaps TRBD1 (5 bases). This CDR3 contains 12 residues. Germline V CDR1 and CDR2: SQVTM, ANQGSEA. Trimming stripped 5 bases from V and 3 bases from J, with 8 bases between. The CDR3 DNA follows: TGCAGCGTTCAGGGTTCCAATCAGCCCCAGCATTTT. It encodes CSVQGSNQPQHF.

This clone was seen only a few times. The CDR3 bases are TGTGCCAGCACCGGTCCCGTAGGGGCTGTCTATGGCTACACCTTC. Translating it yields CASTGPVGAVYGYTF. The chain recombines TRBV6-1 with TRBJ1-2; the D gene is possibly TRBD1 (5 bases). The CDR3 sequence is 15 residues long. V was trimmed by 7 bases and J by 4 bases, leaving 19 bases between them. Germline CDR1 and CDR2: MNHNS and SASEGT.

The chain links TRBV15 to TRBJ2-5; 11 nucleotides match TRBD1. V was clipped by 4 bases and J by 5 bases; unmatched bases: 6. This CDR3 is built from 15 residues. The germline CDR1 and CDR2 sequences are LNHNV and YYDKDF (reference sequence). The CDR3 bases are TGTGCCACCAGCACGCGGACAGGGGGCGAGGAGACCCAGTACTTC. This translates into CATSTRTGGEETQYF.

The V gene is TRBV7-2, the J gene TRBJ2-7, with D perhaps matching TRBD2 (5 bases). V gave up 3 bases and J gave up 3 bases, with 9 bases separating them. Per the germline V gene, CDR1 is SGHTA and CDR2 is FQGNSA. The length of the CDR3 is 13 residues. The CDR3 sequence: CASSFGVFYEQYF. The CDR3 nucleotides read TGTGCCAGCAGCTTCGGGGTCTTCTACGAGCAGTACTTC.

The chain carries TRBV10-3 and TRBJ1-2; 8 bases match TRBD1. This CDR3 has 13 residues. Unmatched junction bases numbered 9, after V lost 10 bases and J lost 5 bases. CDR1 is ENHRY, CDR2 SYGVKD, per germline. The CDR3 sequence: CANPGQDIYGYTF. CDR3 coding DNA: TGTGCCAATCCGGGACAGGACATTTATGGCTACACCTTC.

The V gene is TRBV30, the J gene TRBJ2-2; the match to TRBD2 covers 13 bases. Germline V gene lookup returns CDR1 GTSNPN and CDR2 SVGIG (reference sequence). V lost 8 bases to trimming and J lost 6 bases; unmatched junction nucleotides: 9. The CDR3 spans 15 residues. The CDR3 DNA is TGTGCCGCCCAACTAGCGGGAGGGCCCGCCGGGGAGCTGTTTTTT. Residues: CAAQLAGGPAGELFF.

This clone occurred once. This chain links TRBV2 with TRBJ1-1, with D tentatively TRBD1 (6 bases). V dropped 6 bases and J dropped 8 bases, with 13 bases sitting between them. The CDR3 loop spans 12 amino acids. The germline gives CDR1 SNHLY, CDR2 FYNNEI. The chain's CDR3 is CASRVDSREAFF. In DNA form, the CDR3 reads TGTGCCAGCAGAGTGGACAGCCGGGAAGCTTTCTTT.

The chain joins TRBV5-4 to TRBJ1-2; D is unresolved. This CDR3 contains 13 residues. Germline CDR1 SGHNT, CDR2 YYREEE (reference sequence). With 6 bases removed from V and 2 bases from J, the gap between germline ends came to 11 bases. The CDR3 loop is CASTLDGNYGYTF. CDR3 bases: TGTGCCAGCACCCTGGACGGGAACTATGGCTACACCTTC.

CDR3 coding DNA: TGCAGCGTTCGACGGTCGAACACTGAAGCTTTCTTT. Translated, it gives CSVRRSNTEAFF. The chain combines TRBV29-1 with TRBJ1-1; D remains unclear. Germline V lookup: CDR1 SQVTM, CDR2 ANQGSEA. The CDR3 runs to 12 residues. Trimming pared 5 bases from V and 1 base from J, leaving 8 bases between.

The CDR3 DNA reads as TGTGCCATCAGCCTCCCCGGGAGGGCGGGAGGCTACACCTTC. Protein: CAISLPGRAGGYTF. V usage is TRBV10-3 and J usage is TRBJ1-2, with D unresolved. CDR1 is ENHRY, CDR2 SYGVKD, per germline. The germline V and J ends were trimmed by 6 bases and 8 bases, with 19 bases remaining between them. The CDR3 contains 14 residues.

J is TRBJ2-1 and V is TRBV25-1; D gene unclear. V was shortened by 2 bases and J by 8 bases, with 4 bases between the two germline ends. Germline CDR1 and CDR2: MGHDK and SYGVNS. The CDR3 consists of 11 residues. CDR3 sequence (DNA): TGTGCCAGCAGTGAAGTTTATGAGCAGTTCTTC. It translates to CASSEVYEQFF.

The gene calls are TRBV4-3 and TRBJ1-2; no definite D call. The V gene's germline CDR1 is LGHNA and CDR2 YSLEER. This CDR3 has 15 residues. V was shortened by 0 bases and J by 2 bases, with 10 bases between the two germline ends. The CDR3 loop reads CASSQDVVTNYGYTF. In DNA form, the CDR3 reads TGCGCCAGCAGCCAAGATGTGGTCACCAACTATGGCTACACCTTC.